The entry below gives a single T cell receptor beta chain sequence along with its context. Trimming removed 4 bases from V and 8 bases from J, with 14 bases in between. CDR1 and CDR2 from the germline V gene are LGHNA and YSLEER. The CDR3 has 13 residues. The source of the sample is a study of blood T cell repertoires in COVID-19. Study-wide background: Material from acute and convalescent COVID-19 was sourced from the United States, Italy and Spain. In each case, the material was cDNA or gDNA derived from T cells, B-cell-depleted T cells, or PBMCs.

Assay used: immunoSEQ multiplex PCR; TCRdb lists only in-frame clones, some missing. The data contain about 67,000 clones, 79% of them singletons. The source of this sequence is a woman in her sixties with acute or convalescent COVID-19. The source material was peripheral blood. The rearrangement uses TRBV4-3 and TRBJ1-2, with D perhaps matching TRBD1 (5 bases). The CDR3 loop reads CASSLSPGGGYTF. The CDR3 coding sequence is TGCGCCAGCAGCCTTAGTCCGGGGGGAGGCTACACCTTC.